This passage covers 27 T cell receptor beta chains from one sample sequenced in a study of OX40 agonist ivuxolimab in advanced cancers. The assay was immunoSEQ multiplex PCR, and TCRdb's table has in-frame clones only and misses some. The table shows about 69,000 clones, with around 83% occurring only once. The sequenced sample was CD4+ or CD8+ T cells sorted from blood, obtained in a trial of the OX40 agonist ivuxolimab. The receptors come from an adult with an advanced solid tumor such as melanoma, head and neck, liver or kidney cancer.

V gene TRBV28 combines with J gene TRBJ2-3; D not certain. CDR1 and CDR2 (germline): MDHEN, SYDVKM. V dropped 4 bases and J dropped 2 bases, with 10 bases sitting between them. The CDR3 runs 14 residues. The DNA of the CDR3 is TGTGCCAGCAGTTCGCGGAGCTACACAGATACGCAGTATTTT. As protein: CASSSRSYTDTQYF.

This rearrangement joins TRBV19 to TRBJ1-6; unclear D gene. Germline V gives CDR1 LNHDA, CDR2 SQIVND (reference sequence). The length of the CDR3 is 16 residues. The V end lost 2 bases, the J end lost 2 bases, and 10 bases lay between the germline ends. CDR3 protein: CASSISGMTYNSPLHF. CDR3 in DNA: TGTGCCAGTAGTATATCCGGGATGACCTATAATTCACCCCTCCACTTT.

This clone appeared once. The chain's CDR3 is CASSYSWGWRGAFF. In DNA, the CDR3 is TGTGCCAGCAGTTACTCTTGGGGCTGGCGCGGAGCTTTCTTT. The chain has TRBV6-5 and TRBJ1-1; tentative D call: TRBD1 (5 bases). The germline V and J ends were trimmed by 0 bases and 10 bases, with 15 bases remaining between them. Germline CDR1 and CDR2: MNHEY and SVGAGI. This CDR3 is built from 14 residues.

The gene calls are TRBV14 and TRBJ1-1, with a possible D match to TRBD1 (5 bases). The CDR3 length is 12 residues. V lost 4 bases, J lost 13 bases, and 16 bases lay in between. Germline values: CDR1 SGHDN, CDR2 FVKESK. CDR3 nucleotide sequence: TGTGCCAGCAGCCGGGCGGGGACCGTGGTTTTCTTT. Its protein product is CASSRAGTVVFF. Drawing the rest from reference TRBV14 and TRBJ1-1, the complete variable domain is EAGVTQFPSHSVIEKGQTVTLRCDPISGHDNLYWYRRVMGKEIKFLLHFVKESKQDESGMPNNRFLAERTGGTYSTLKVQPAELEDSGVYFCASSRAGTVVFFGQGTRLTVV.

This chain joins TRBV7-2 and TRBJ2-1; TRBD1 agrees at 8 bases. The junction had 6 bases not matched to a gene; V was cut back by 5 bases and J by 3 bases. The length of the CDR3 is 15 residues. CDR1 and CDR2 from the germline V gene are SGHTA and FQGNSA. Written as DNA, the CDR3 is TGTGCCAGCAGCCCTGACAGGGGTGTCTACAATGAGCAGTTCTTC. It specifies CASSPDRGVYNEQFF.

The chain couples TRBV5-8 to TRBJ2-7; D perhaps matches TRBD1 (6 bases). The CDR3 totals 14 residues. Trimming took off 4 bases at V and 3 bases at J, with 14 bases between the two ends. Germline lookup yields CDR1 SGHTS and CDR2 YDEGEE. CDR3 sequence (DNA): TGTGCCAGCAGCCTTCGGCAGGGGAACTACGAGCAGTACTTC. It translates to CASSLRQGNYEQYF. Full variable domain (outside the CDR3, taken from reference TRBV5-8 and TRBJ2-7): EAGVTQSPTHLIKTRGQQATLRCSPISGHTSVYWYQQALGLGLQFLLWYDEGEERNRGNFPPRFSGRQFPNYSSELNVNALELEDSALYLCASSLRQGNYEQYFGPGTRLTVT.

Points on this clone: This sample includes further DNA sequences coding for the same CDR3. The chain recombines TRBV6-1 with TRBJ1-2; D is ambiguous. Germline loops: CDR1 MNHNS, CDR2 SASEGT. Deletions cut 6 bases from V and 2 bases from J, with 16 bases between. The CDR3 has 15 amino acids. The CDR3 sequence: CASRETADANYGYTF. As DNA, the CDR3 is TGTGCCAGCAGGGAAACAGCTGATGCAAACTATGGCTACACCTTC.

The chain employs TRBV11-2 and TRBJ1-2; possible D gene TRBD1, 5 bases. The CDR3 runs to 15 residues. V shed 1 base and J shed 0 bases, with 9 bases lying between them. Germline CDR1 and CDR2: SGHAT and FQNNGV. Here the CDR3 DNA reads TGTGCCAGCAGCTTAGCAGGGAGGGCTAACTATGGCTACACCTTC. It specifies CASSLAGRANYGYTF. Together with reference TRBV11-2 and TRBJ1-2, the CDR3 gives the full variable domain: EAGVAQSPRYKIIEKRQSVAFWCNPISGHATLYWYQQILGQGPKLLIQFQNNGVVDDSQLPKDRFSAERLKGVDSTLKIQPAKLEDSAVYLCASSLAGRANYGYTFGSGTRLTVV.

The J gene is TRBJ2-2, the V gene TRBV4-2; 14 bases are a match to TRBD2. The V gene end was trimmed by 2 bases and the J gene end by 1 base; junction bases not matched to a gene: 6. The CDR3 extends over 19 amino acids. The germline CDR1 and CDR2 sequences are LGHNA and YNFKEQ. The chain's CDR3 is CASSQLRTSGGKNTGELFF. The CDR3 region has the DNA TGTGCCAGCAGCCAACTTCGGACTAGCGGGGGGAAGAACACCGGGGAGCTGTTTTTT.

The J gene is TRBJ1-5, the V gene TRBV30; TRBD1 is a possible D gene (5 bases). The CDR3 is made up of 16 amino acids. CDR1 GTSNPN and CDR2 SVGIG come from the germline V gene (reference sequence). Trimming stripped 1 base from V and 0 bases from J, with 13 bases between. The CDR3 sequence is CAWSGGGPNSNQPQHF. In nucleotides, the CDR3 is TGTGCCTGGAGTGGGGGGGGTCCTAATAGCAATCAGCCCCAGCATTTT.

This CDR3 is CSVETQRGNEQFF. CDR3 nucleotide sequence: TGCAGCGTTGAGACCCAGAGGGGCAATGAGCAGTTCTTC. V gene TRBV29-1 combines with J gene TRBJ2-1, with D perhaps matching TRBD1 or TRBD2 (5 bases each). Germline loops: CDR1 SQVTM, CDR2 ANQGSEA. CDR3 size: 13 residues. Trimming took 3 bases from V and 6 from J, leaving 12 bases between them.

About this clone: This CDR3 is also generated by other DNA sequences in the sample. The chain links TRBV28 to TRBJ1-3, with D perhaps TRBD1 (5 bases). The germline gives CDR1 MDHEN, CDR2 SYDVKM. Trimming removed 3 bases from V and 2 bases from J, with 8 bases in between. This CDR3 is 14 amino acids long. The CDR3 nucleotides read TGTGCCAGCAGTTTGACAGAAACTGGAAACACCATATATTTT. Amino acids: CASSLTETGNTIYF. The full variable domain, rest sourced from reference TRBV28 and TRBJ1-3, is DVKVTQSSRYLVKRTGEKVFLECVQDMDHENMFWYRQDPGLGLRLIYFSYDVKMKEKGDIPEGYSVSREKKERFSLILESASTNQTSMYLCASSLTETGNTIYFGEGSWLTVV.

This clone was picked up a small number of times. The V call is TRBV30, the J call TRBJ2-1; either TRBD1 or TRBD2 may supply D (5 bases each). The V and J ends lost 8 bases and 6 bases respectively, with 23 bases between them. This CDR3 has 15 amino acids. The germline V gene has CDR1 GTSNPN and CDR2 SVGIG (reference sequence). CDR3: CAPPWNGTPLNEQFF. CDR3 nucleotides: TGTGCCCCCCCCTGGAACGGGACCCCTCTCAATGAGCAGTTCTTC.

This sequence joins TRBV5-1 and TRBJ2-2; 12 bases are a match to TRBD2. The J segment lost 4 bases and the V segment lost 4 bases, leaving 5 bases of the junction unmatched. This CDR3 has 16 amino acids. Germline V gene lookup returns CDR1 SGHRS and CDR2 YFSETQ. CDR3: CASSPGLAGPTGELFF. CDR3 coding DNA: TGCGCCAGCAGCCCTGGACTAGCGGGACCCACCGGGGAGCTGTTTTTT.

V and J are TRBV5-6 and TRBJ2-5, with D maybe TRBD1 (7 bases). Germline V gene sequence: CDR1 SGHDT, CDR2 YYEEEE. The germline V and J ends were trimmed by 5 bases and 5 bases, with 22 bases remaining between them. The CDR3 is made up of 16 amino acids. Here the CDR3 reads CASRLLGGGPLETQYF. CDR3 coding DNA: TGTGCCAGCAGGTTGCTTGGAGGGGGCCCCCTGGAGACCCAGTACTTC. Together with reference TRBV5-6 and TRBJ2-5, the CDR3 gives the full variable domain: DAGVTQSPTHLIKTRGQQVTLRCSPKSGHDTVSWYQQALGQGPQFIFQYYEEEERQRGNFPDRFSGHQFPNYSSELNVNALLLGDSALYLCASRLLGGGPLETQYFGPGTRLLVL.

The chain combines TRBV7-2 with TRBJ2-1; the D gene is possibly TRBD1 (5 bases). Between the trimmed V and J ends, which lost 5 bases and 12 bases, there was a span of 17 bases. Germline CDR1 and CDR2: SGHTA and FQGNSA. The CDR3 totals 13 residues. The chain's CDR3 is CASSPAGIQRQFF. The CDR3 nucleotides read TGTGCCAGCAGCCCCGCAGGGATCCAACGGCAGTTCTTC.

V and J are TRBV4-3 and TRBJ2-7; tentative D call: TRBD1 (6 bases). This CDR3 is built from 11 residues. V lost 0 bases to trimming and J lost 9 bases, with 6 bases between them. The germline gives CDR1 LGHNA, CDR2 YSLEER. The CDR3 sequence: CASSQEQGQYF. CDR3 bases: TGCGCCAGCAGCCAAGAACAGGGGCAGTACTTC.

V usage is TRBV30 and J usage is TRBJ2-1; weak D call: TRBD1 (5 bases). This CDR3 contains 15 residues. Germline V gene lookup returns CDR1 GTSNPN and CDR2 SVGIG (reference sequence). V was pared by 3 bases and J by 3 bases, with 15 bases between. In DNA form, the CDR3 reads TGTGCCTGGAGGTTGGGCAGGGCCCTCTACAATGAGCAGTTCTTC. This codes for CAWRLGRALYNEQFF.

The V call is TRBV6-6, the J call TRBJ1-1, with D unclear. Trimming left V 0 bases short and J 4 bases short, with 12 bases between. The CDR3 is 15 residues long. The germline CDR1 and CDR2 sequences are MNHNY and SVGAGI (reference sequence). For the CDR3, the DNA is TGTGCCAGCAGTTACTCCGGCAGACGAGGCACTGAAGCTTTCTTT. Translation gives CASSYSGRRGTEAFF.

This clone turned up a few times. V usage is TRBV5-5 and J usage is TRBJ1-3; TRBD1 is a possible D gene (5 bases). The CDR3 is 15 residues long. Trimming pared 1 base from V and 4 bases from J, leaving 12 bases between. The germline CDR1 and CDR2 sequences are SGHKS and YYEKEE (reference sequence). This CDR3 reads CASSLFRQGGNTIYF. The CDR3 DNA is TGTGCCAGCAGCTTGTTTAGGCAGGGCGGAAACACCATATATTTT.

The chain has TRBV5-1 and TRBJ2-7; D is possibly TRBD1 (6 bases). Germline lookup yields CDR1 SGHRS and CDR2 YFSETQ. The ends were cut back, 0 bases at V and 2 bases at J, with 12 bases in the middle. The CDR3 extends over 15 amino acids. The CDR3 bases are TGCGCCAGCAGCTTGGCCCCGGGACAACCCTACGAGCAGTACTTC. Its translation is CASSLAPGQPYEQYF.

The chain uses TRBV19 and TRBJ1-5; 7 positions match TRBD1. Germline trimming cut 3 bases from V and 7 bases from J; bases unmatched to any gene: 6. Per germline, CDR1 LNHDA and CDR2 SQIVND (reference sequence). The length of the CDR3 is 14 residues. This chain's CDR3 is CASSIEGAWQPQHF. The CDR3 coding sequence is TGTGCCAGTAGTATCGAGGGGGCTTGGCAGCCCCAGCATTTT.

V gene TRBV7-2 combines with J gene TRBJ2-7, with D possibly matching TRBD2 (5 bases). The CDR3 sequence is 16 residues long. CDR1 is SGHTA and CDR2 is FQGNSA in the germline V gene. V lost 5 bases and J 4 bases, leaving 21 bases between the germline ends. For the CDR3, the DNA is TGTGCCAGCAGCCCCGTGCCCAACCTACGGACTTACGAGCAGTACTTC. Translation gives CASSPVPNLRTYEQYF.

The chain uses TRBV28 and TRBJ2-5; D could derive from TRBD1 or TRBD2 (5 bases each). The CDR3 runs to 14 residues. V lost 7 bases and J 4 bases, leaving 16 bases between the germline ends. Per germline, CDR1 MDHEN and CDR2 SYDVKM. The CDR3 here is CASTSDWGRETQYF. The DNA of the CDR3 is TGTGCCAGCACCTCGGACTGGGGGAGAGAGACCCAGTACTTC.

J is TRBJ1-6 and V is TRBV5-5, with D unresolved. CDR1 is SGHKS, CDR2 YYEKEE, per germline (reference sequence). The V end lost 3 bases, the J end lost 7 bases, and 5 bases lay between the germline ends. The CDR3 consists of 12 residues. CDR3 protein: CASSSQNSPLHF. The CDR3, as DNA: TGTGCCAGCAGCTCACAGAATTCACCCCTCCACTTT.

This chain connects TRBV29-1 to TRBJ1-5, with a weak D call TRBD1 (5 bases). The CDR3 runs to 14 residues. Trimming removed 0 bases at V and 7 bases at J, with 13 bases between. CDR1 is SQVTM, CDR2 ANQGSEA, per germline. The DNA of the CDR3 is TGCAGCGTTGAAGAAGAGGGACCCAGACAGCCCCAGCATTTT. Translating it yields CSVEEEGPRQPQHF.

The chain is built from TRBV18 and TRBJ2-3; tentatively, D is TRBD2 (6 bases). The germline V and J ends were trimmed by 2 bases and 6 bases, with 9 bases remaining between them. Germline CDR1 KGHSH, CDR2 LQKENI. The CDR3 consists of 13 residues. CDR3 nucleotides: TGTGCCAGCTCACCAGGGGCGGGGGATACGCAGTATTTT. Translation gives CASSPGAGDTQYF.